This passage covers 7 T cell receptor beta chains from one sample sequenced in a study of cytomegalovirus exposure and HLA in healthy donors. 13 Jbeta primers and 60 Vbeta primers were used for the PCR. Profiled with immunoSEQ multiplex PCR; TCRdb holds only in-frame clones, not every one. Of around 180,000 clones in the sample, under 80% were seen once. Sequencing was done on a sample of PBMCs. The origin of the receptors is a woman aged 45-65 years in good health and CMV-seropositive.

V is TRBV20-1 and J is TRBJ1-4; D gene uncertain. V lost 7 bases to trimming and J lost 7 bases, with 10 bases between them. The CDR3 is 11 amino acids. In germline, CDR1 is DFQATT, CDR2 SNEGSKA (reference sequence). The CDR3 bases are TGCAGTGGGGCGAAAGTTGAAAAACTGTTTTTT. It is translated as CSGAKVEKLFF.

The chain has TRBV30 and TRBJ1-1; D might be TRBD1 (5 bases). V lost 0 bases and J lost 0, with 8 bases in between. Germline CDR1 GTSNPN, CDR2 SVGIG (reference sequence). The CDR3 runs to 14 residues. The CDR3: CAWSVTALNTEAFF. For the CDR3, the DNA is TGTGCCTGGAGTGTGACAGCTTTGAACACTGAAGCTTTCTTT.

The DNA for the CDR3 is TGTGCCAGCAGTGAATATGGGAGGGACGCAGGCTACACCTTC. This sequence encodes CASSEYGRDAGYTF. The chain carries TRBV25-1 and TRBJ1-2; possibly TRBD1 for D (5 bases). Per the germline V gene, CDR1 is MGHDK and CDR2 is SYGVNS. The CDR3 has 14 amino acids. V lost 0 bases, J lost 8 bases, and 13 bases lay in between.

The chain is built from TRBV19 and TRBJ2-6; 7 nucleotides align to TRBD1. The CDR3 sequence is 15 residues long. After removal of 6 bases from V and 0 bases from J, the junction contained 2 bases not matched to a gene. Germline V lookup: CDR1 LNHDA, CDR2 SQIVND (reference sequence). The CDR3 region is CASRGQFSGANVLTF. For the CDR3, the DNA is TGTGCCAGTAGGGGACAGTTCTCTGGGGCCAACGTCCTGACTTTC.

This clone occurred once. The genes are TRBV10-1 and TRBJ2-5, with D possibly TRBD2 on 5 matching bases. With 0 bases removed from V and 5 bases from J, the gap between germline ends came to 10 bases. This CDR3 region has 14 residues. CDR1 is WNHNN, CDR2 SYGVQD, per germline (reference sequence). In nucleotides, the CDR3 is TGCGCCAGCAGTGAGTCAAGACTAAGGGAGACCCAGTACTTC. Translating gives CASSESRLRETQYF.

The rearrangement joins TRBV6-6 to TRBJ2-1; 10 bases align to TRBD2. The CDR3 length is 16 residues. Germline V gives CDR1 MNHNY, CDR2 SVGAGI (reference sequence). J was trimmed by 7 bases and V by 0 bases; bases with no gene match: 6. CDR3 DNA: TGTGCCAGCAGTTACTCGCCTAGCGGGGGATGGAATGAGCAGTTCTTC. Protein: CASSYSPSGGWNEQFF.

The chain recombines TRBV9 with TRBJ2-7, with 10 bases identical to TRBD2. The V gene's germline CDR1 is SGDLS and CDR2 YYNGEE. The length of the CDR3 is 14 residues. The V and J ends lost 5 bases and 6 bases, in that order; junction bases with no gene match: 8. CDR3 sequence (DNA): TGTGCCAGCAGTCTAAGCGGGGGGGCGTTCGAGCAGTACTTC. Amino acid sequence: CASSLSGGAFEQYF.